The 25 T cell receptor beta chains below come from one sample, sequenced in a study of T cell responses to AZD1222 COVID-19 vaccine. Assay: immunoSEQ multiplex PCR; the TCRdb copy retains only in-frame clones and omits some. The table includes fewer than 70,000 clones, nearly 90% detected once. The specimen comprised peripheral blood, sampled 28 days after the second AZD1222 dose. The origin of the receptors is an adult who received the AZD1222 COVID-19 vaccine.

The chain employs TRBV5-5 and TRBJ2-7, with D perhaps TRBD1 (5 bases). The length of the CDR3 is 15 residues. CDR1 and CDR2 (germline): SGHKS, YYEKEE (reference sequence). The V gene lost 0 bases and the J gene lost 0 bases, with 10 bases spanning the gap. Written as DNA, the CDR3 is TGTGCCAGCAGCTTGGGCAGGGTACTCTCCTACGAGCAGTACTTC. Protein sequence: CASSLGRVLSYEQYF.

This clone was recorded a few times. The chain links TRBV19 to TRBJ2-1; tentatively, D is TRBD1 (6 bases). Trimming shortened V by 6 bases and J by 2 bases, and 14 bases separated the two germline ends. In germline, CDR1 is LNHDA, CDR2 SQIVND (reference sequence). This CDR3 comprises 15 residues. The CDR3 region is CASRRGGTTYNEQFF. The DNA for the CDR3 is TGTGCCAGTAGGAGAGGGGGTACCACCTACAATGAGCAGTTCTTC.

V gene TRBV6-6 combines with J gene TRBJ2-5; TRBD1 matches at 9 bases. Germline V CDR1 and CDR2: MNHNY, SVGAGI (reference sequence). This CDR3 region has 17 residues. J was trimmed by 3 bases and V by 6 bases; bases with no gene match: 14. CDR3 coding DNA: TGTGCCAGCAGGCGACAGGGGGGAGGTTCGGCTGAAGAGACCCAGTACTTC. Residues: CASRRQGGGSAEETQYF.

The chain employs TRBV6-5 and TRBJ1-2; D call uncertain. The CDR3 is 15 amino acids. Deletions cut 5 bases from V and 2 bases from J, with 15 bases between. CDR1 and CDR2 (germline): MNHEY, SVGAGI. The CDR3 reads CASSPDTHGNYGYTF. CDR3 nucleotides: TGTGCCAGCAGTCCAGATACCCACGGGAACTATGGCTACACCTTC.

The chain recombines TRBV7-9 with TRBJ1-2; a weak D match, TRBD1 (5 bases). V lost 6 bases, J lost 4 bases, and 18 bases lay in between. There are 15 residues in the CDR3. Germline lookup yields CDR1 SEHNR and CDR2 FQNEAQ (reference sequence). The CDR3 bases are TGTGCCAGCAGACCCGACCAGGGTTTAGGCTATGGCTACACCTTC. Its translation is CASRPDQGLGYGYTF.

The chain joins TRBV5-4 to TRBJ2-1, with D perhaps TRBD1 or TRBD2 (5 bases each). Trimming took 6 bases from V and 0 from J, leaving 13 bases between them. The CDR3 length is 15 residues. The V gene's germline CDR1 is SGHNT and CDR2 YYREEE (reference sequence). The CDR3 nucleotides are TGTGCCAGCACCCGAGGGGAAACCTCCTACAATGAGCAGTTCTTC. It encodes CASTRGETSYNEQFF.

The CDR3 coding sequence is TGTGCCACCAGCAGAGATCGTCAACAGCCCCAGCATTTT. Translation gives CATSRDRQQPQHF. This chain links TRBV15 with TRBJ1-5; D remains ambiguous. The CDR3 contains 13 residues. V shed 0 bases and J shed 7 bases, with 7 bases lying between them. Germline V gene sequence: CDR1 LNHNV, CDR2 YYDKDF (reference sequence). The full variable domain, completed using reference TRBV15 and TRBJ1-5, is DAMVIQNPRYQVTQFGKPVTLSCSQTLNHNVMYWYQQKSSQAPKLLFHYYDKDFNNEADTPDNFQSRRPNTSFCFLDIRSPGLGDTAMYLCATSRDRQQPQHFGDGTRLSIL.

This sequence joins TRBV27 and TRBJ1-4; unclear D gene. Germline-derived CDR1 and CDR2 are MNHEY and SMNVEV (reference sequence). This CDR3 is 15 amino acids long. The V end was cut by 0 bases, the J end by 7 bases, with 12 bases between. The CDR3 coding sequence is TGTGCCAGCAGTTTATCGGGCCAAGCGGGTGAAAAACTGTTTTTT. Protein sequence: CASSLSGQAGEKLFF.

This rearrangement joins TRBV10-3 to TRBJ2-5, with D perhaps TRBD2 (7 bases). The germline CDR1 and CDR2 sequences are ENHRY and SYGVKD. The V end lost 5 bases, the J end lost 2 bases, and 12 bases lay between the germline ends. This CDR3 is built from 14 residues. The DNA for the CDR3 is TGTGCCATCAGTAGCGGGACACCTCAAGAGACCCAGTACTTC. It translates to CAISSGTPQETQYF.

J is TRBJ2-2 and V is TRBV6-5; tentatively, D is TRBD1 (6 bases). The CDR3 length is 15 residues. The germline gives CDR1 MNHEY, CDR2 SVGAGI. V was trimmed by 8 bases and J by 0 bases, leaving 13 bases between them. CDR3 nucleotide sequence: TGTGCCAGCGGACGGCGGACAGCGAACACCGGGGAGCTGTTTTTT. Translation gives CASGRRTANTGELFF.

The rearrangement links TRBV18 to TRBJ1-4; 10 bases map to TRBD1. There are 14 residues in the CDR3. V gave up 4 bases and J gave up 8 bases; unmatched junction bases: 4. Germline lookup yields CDR1 KGHSH and CDR2 LQKENI. The DNA for the CDR3 is TGTGCCAGCTCACTCGACAGGGGGCGAGAAAAACTGTTTTTT. Translating gives CASSLDRGREKLFF.

The rearrangement joins TRBV7-9 to TRBJ1-2; D ambiguous. The CDR3 consists of 14 residues. Germline-derived CDR1 and CDR2 are SEHNR and FQNEAQ (reference sequence). The V end lost 2 bases, the J end lost 3 bases, and 10 bases lay between the germline ends. CDR3 in DNA: TGTGCCAGCAGCTTACGGACGGTCGACTATGGCTACACCTTC. It encodes CASSLRTVDYGYTF.

This sequence joins TRBV6-2 or TRBV6-3 and TRBJ2-2; D might be TRBD2 (5 bases). This CDR3 spans 12 amino acids. Germline V gene sequence: CDR1 MNHEY, CDR2 SVGEGT. V lost 4 bases and J 10 bases, leaving 10 bases between the germline ends. CDR3 in DNA: TGTGCCAGCAGTTCGGGATTAACGGAGCTGTTTTTT. It codes for CASSSGLTELFF.

The J gene is TRBJ2-7, the V gene TRBV29-1; no firm D call. The V gene's germline CDR1 is SQVTM and CDR2 ANQGSEA. CDR3 length: 13 residues. Trimming pared 4 bases from V and 1 base from J, leaving 11 bases between. The CDR3 region is CSVGRRQSYEQYF. In DNA, the CDR3 is TGCAGCGTTGGTAGGCGGCAGTCCTACGAGCAGTACTTC.

The CDR3 DNA sequence: TGCGCCAGCAGGACTAGCGGAGCCAAAAACATTCAGTACTTC. This codes for CASRTSGAKNIQYF. The chain joins TRBV5-1 to TRBJ2-4; 9 nucleotides align to TRBD2. The CDR3 is 14 amino acids. V lost 5 bases, J lost 0 bases, and 0 bases stayed unmatched. The germline V gene encodes CDR1 SGHRS and CDR2 YFSETQ.

This sequence joins TRBV5-1 and TRBJ2-7, with D unclear. Germline values: CDR1 SGHRS, CDR2 YFSETQ. This CDR3 is 13 amino acids long. Trimming removed 4 bases from V and 0 bases from J, with 8 bases in between. As DNA, the CDR3 is TGCGCCAGCAGCCGTACCTCCTCCTACGAGCAGTACTTC. Its translation is CASSRTSSYEQYF.

The V gene is TRBV4-3, the J gene TRBJ2-7, with unresolved D. CDR1 is LGHNA, CDR2 YSLEER, per germline. This CDR3 region has 13 residues. The V and J ends lost 1 base and 2 bases respectively, with 6 bases between them. CDR3 sequence (DNA): TGCGCCAGCAGCCAAGCGGGCGCCTACGAGCAGTACTTC. Protein product: CASSQAGAYEQYF.

V is TRBV4-1 and J is TRBJ1-6, with unresolved D. CDR3 length: 16 residues. CDR1 is MGHRA, CDR2 YSYEKL, per germline. Trimming shortened V by 3 bases and J by 0 bases, and 9 bases separated the two germline ends. DNA of the CDR3: TGCGCCAGCAGCCACCTAATGAGCTCCTATAATTCACCCCTCCACTTT. This encodes CASSHLMSSYNSPLHF.

This rearrangement joins TRBV27 to TRBJ2-5, with TRBD1 as a possible D gene (5 bases). In germline, CDR1 is MNHEY, CDR2 SMNVEV (reference sequence). The CDR3 runs 15 residues. Between the trimmed V and J ends, which lost 4 bases and 7 bases, there was a span of 19 bases. CDR3 protein: CASSSDLGARLTQYF. As DNA, the CDR3 is TGTGCCAGCAGTTCCGACTTAGGGGCCCGATTGACCCAGTACTTC.

The V call is TRBV11-2, the J call TRBJ2-5, with 10 bases matching TRBD2. V shed 2 bases, J shed 4 bases, and the junction held 7 bases outside the gene matches. This CDR3 is built from 16 residues. Per the germline V gene, CDR1 is SGHAT and CDR2 is FQNNGV. Written as DNA, the CDR3 is TGTGCCAGCAGCTTAAGATCTAGCGGGAGTGGAGAGACCCAGTACTTC. Encoded protein: CASSLRSSGSGETQYF.

The J gene is TRBJ1-3, the V gene TRBV5-1, with 9 bases matching TRBD1. The V segment lost 1 base and the J segment 1 base; nucleotides outside the gene matches: 3. The germline CDR1 and CDR2 sequences are SGHRS and YFSETQ. There are 16 residues in the CDR3. The CDR3 here is CASSLSGTGSGNTIYF. CDR3 DNA sequence: TGCGCCAGCAGCTTGTCCGGGACAGGGTCTGGAAACACCATATATTTT.

DNA of the CDR3: TGCGCCAGCAGCTCAGGATCTACCCGAGGCACTGAAGCTTTCTTT. Protein: CASSSGSTRGTEAFF. The chain couples TRBV10-1 to TRBJ1-1; no clear D. Trimming shortened V by 6 bases and J by 4 bases, and 18 bases separated the two germline ends. Looked up from germline, CDR1 is WNHNN and CDR2 is SYGVQD (reference sequence). CDR3 length: 15 amino acids.

This clone occurred once. The V gene is TRBV19, the J gene TRBJ1-2, with 12 bases identical to TRBD1. Germline lookup yields CDR1 LNHDA and CDR2 SQIVND (reference sequence). The CDR3 has 14 amino acids. V was pared by 3 bases and J by 7 bases, with 3 bases of the junction left unmatched. The CDR3 DNA sequence: TGTGCCAGTAGTATGGGGACAGGGGGCCTTGGCTACACCTTC. Its protein is CASSMGTGGLGYTF.

This clone was counted once. The chain links TRBV3-1 (or the pseudogene TRBV3-2) to TRBJ2-1; the match to TRBD2 covers 9 bases. V shed 2 bases, J shed 6 bases, and the junction held 11 bases outside the gene matches. The germline V gene encodes CDR1 LGHDT and CDR2 YNNKEL (reference sequence). This CDR3 spans 17 amino acids. This CDR3 is CASSQNSGRVSGNEQFF. The CDR3 region has the DNA TGTGCCAGCAGCCAAAATAGCGGGAGAGTCAGCGGCAATGAGCAGTTCTTC.

This sequence joins TRBV12-3 or TRBV12-4 and TRBJ1-1; D remains unclear. Trimming stripped 7 bases from V and 10 bases from J, with 13 bases between. The CDR3 totals 11 residues. The CDR3 sequence: CASTSGWGAFF. CDR3 nucleotide sequence: TGTGCCAGCACCTCGGGGTGGGGAGCTTTCTTT.